This T cell receptor (beta chain) was sequenced for a study of cytomegalovirus exposure and HLA in healthy donors. Whole-study results and caveats: Most TCR sequences showed up rarely, but some public TCRs showed up in many donors.

V lost 5 bases and J 4 bases, leaving 25 bases between the germline ends. This CDR3 has 17 amino acids. 13 Jbeta primers and 60 Vbeta primers were used for the PCR. Method: immunoSEQ multiplex PCR; TCRdb's copy keeps in-frame clones and lacks some. The sample holds about 140,000 clones, approximately 86% seen once. Remarks on this clone: Antigen: not known.

Sequencing was carried out using PBMCs. The sequence derives from a woman between 40 and 50 years old in good health and CMV-seronegative. The V gene is TRBV5-3, the J gene TRBJ2-7, with D possibly being TRBD1 (6 bases). TRBV5-3 falls under the ORF class, with uncertain function. The CDR3: CARRPTQGFRLGYEQYF. The DNA of the CDR3 is TGTGCCAGAAGGCCTACCCAGGGGTTCCGGCTGGGATACGAGCAGTACTTC.